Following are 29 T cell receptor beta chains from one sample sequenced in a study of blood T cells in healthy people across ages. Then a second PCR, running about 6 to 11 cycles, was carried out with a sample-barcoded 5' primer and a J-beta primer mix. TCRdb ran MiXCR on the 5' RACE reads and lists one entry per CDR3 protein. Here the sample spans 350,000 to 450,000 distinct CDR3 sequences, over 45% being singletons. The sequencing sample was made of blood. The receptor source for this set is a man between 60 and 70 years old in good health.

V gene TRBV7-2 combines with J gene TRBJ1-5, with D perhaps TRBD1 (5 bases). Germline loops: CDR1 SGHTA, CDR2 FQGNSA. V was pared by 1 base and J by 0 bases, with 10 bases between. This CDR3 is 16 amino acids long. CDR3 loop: CASSLGAGRSNQPQHF. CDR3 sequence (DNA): TGTGCCAGCAGCTTAGGAGCAGGGCGTAGCAATCAGCCCCAGCATTTT.

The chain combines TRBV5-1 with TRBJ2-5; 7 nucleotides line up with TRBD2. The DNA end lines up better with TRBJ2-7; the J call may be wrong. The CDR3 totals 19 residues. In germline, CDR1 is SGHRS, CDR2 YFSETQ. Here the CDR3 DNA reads TGCGCCAGCAGCTTACCTTCGAGGGAGGGCTCTCCTTTTGGGGGCGAGCAGTACTTC. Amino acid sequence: CASSLPSREGSPFGGEQYF.

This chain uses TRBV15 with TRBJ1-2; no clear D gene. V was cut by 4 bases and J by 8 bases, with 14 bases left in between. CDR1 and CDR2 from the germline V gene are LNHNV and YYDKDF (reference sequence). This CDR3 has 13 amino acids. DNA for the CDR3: TGTGCCACCAGCACAAAAAGCGGGTGGGGCTACACCTTC. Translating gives CATSTKSGWGYTF.

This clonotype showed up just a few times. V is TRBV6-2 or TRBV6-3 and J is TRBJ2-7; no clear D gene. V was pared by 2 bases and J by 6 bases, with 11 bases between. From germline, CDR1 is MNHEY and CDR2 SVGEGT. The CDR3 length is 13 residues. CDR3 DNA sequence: TGTGCCAGCAGTTACCCTGACATCCTCGAGCAGTACTTC. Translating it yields CASSYPDILEQYF.

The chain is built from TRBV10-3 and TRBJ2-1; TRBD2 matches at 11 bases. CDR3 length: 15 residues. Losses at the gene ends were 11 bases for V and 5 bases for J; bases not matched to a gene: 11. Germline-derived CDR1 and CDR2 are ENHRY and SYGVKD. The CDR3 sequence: CAARVGTSGNNEQFF. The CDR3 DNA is TGTGCCGCCAGAGTGGGGACTAGCGGAAACAATGAGCAGTTCTTC.

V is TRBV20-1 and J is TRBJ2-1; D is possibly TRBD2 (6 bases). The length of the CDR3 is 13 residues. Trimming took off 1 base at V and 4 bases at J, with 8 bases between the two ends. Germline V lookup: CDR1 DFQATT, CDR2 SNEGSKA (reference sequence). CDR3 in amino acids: CSARGLEYNEQFF. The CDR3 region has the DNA TGCAGTGCTAGAGGACTAGAGTACAATGAGCAGTTCTTC.

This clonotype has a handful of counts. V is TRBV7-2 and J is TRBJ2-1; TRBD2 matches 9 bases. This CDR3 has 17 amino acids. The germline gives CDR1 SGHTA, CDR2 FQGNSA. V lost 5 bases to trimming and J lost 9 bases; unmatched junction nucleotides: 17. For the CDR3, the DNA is TGTGCCAGCAGCCCTCCCCTGGGGGGCGGGGGGGCGATTGAGCAGTTCTTC. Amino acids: CASSPPLGGGGAIEQFF.

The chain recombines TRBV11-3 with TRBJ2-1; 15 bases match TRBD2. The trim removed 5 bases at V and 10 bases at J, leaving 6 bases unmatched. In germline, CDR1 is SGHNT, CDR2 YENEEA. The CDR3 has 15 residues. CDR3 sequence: CASSQGLAGGWEQFF. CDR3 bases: TGTGCCAGCAGCCAGGGACTAGCGGGAGGATGGGAGCAGTTCTTC.

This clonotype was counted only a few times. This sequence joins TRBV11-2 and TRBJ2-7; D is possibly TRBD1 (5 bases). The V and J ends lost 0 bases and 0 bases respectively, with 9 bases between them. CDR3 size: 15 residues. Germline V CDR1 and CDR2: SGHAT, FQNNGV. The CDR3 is CASSLEAGISYEQYF. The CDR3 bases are TGTGCCAGCAGCTTAGAGGCAGGGATCTCCTACGAGCAGTACTTC. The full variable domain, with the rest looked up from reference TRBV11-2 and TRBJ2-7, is EAGVAQSPRYKIIEKRQSVAFWCNPISGHATLYWYQQILGQGPKLLIQFQNNGVVDDSQLPKDRFSAERLKGVDSTLKIQPAKLEDSAVYLCASSLEAGISYEQYFGPGTRLTVT.

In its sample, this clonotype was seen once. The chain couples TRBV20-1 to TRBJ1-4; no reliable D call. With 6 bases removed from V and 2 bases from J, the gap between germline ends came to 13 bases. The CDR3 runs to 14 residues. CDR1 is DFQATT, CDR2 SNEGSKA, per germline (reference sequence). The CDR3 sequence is CSATGSVTNEKLFF. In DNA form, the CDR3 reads TGCAGTGCCACGGGGTCGGTCACTAATGAAAAACTGTTTTTT.

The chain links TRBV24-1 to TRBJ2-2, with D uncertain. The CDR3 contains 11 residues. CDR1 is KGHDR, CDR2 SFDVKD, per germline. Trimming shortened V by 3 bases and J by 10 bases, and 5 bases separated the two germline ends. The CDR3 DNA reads TGTGCCACCAGTGATATCGAGGAGCTGTTTTTT. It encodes CATSDIEELFF.

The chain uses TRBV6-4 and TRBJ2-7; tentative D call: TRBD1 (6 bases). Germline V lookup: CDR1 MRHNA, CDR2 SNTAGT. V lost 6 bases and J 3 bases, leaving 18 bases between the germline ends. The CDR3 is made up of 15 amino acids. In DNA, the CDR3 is TGTGCCAGCAGCGGACCACAGGGAAGCCACTACGAGCAGTACTTC. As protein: CASSGPQGSHYEQYF.

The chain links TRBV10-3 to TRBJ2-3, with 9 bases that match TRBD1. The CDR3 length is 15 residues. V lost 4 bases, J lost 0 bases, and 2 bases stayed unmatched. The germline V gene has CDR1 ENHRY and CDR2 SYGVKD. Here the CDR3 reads CAISGTGASTDTQYF. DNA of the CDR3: TGTGCCATCAGTGGGACAGGGGCCAGCACAGATACGCAGTATTTT.

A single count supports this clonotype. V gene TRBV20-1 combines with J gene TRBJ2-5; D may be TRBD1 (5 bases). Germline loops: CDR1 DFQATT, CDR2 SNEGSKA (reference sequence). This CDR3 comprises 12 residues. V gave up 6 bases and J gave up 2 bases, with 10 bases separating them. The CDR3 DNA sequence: TGCAGTGCAACGAGACAGCAAGAGACCCAGTACTTC. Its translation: CSATRQQETQYF.

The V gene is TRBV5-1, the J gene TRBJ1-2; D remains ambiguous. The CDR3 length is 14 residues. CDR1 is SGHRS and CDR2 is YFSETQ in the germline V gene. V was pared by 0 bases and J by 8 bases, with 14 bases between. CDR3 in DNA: TGCGCCAGCAGCTTGGCCATAAGATACGCGGGCTACACCTTC. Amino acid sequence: CASSLAIRYAGYTF. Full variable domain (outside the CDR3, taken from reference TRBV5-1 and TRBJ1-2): KAGVTQTPRYLIKTRGQQVTLSCSPISGHRSVSWYQQTPGQGLQFLFEYFSETQRNKGNFPGRFSGRQFSNSRSEMNVSTLELGDSALYLCASSLAIRYAGYTFGSGTRLTVV.

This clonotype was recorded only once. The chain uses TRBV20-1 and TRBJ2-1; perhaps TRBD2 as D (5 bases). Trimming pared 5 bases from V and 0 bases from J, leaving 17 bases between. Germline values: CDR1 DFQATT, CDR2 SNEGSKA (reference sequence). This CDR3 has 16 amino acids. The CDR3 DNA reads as TGCAGTGCTCGACCCAGCCCAGCGGCCTCCTACAATGAGCAGTTCTTC. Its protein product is CSARPSPAASYNEQFF.

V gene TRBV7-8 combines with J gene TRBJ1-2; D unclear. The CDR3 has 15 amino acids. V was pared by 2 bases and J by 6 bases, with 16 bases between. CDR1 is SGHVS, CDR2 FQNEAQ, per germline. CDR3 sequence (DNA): TGTGCCAGCAGCTTAAGGGTCGGAACGCAGGATGGCTACACCTTC. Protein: CASSLRVGTQDGYTF. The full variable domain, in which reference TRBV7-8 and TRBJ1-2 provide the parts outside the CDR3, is GAGVSQSPRYKVAKRGQDVALRCDPISGHVSLFWYQQALGQGPEFLTYFQNEAQLDKSGLPSDRFFAERPEGSVSTLKIQRTQQEDSAVYLCASSLRVGTQDGYTFGSGTRLTVV.

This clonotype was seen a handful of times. CDR3 bases: TGCGCCAGCAGCCCCTATGGACGGCGGGGTAACTATGGCTACACCTTC. Amino acids: CASSPYGRRGNYGYTF. This chain joins TRBV5-1 and TRBJ1-2, with unresolved D. Looked up from germline, CDR1 is SGHRS and CDR2 is YFSETQ. This CDR3 is built from 16 residues. V lost 4 bases, J lost 1 base, and 17 bases lay in between. Looking up the rest from reference TRBV5-1 and TRBJ1-2 gives the full variable domain: KAGVTQTPRYLIKTRGQQVTLSCSPISGHRSVSWYQQTPGQGLQFLFEYFSETQRNKGNFPGRFSGRQFSNSRSEMNVSTLELGDSALYLCASSPYGRRGNYGYTFGSGTRLTVV.

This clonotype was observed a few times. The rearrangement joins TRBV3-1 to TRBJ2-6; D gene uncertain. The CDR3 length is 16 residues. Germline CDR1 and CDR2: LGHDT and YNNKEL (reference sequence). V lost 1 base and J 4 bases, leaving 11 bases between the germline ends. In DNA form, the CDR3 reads TGTGCCAGCAGCCAAGTTGGCTTGCCCGGGGCCAACGTCCTGACTTTC. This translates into CASSQVGLPGANVLTF.

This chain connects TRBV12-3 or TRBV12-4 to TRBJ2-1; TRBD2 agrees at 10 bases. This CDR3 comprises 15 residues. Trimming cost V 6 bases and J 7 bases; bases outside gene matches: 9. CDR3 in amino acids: CASSRLAGVGNEQFF. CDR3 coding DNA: TGTGCCAGCAGCCGCCTAGCGGGGGTAGGAAATGAGCAGTTCTTC.

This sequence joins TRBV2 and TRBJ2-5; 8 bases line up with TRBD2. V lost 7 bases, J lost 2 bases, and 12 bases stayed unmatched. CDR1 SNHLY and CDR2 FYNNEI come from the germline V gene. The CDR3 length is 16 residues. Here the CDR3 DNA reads TGTGCCAGCAAACAGTCTCTCGGCGGGGGGCAAGAGACCCAGTACTTC. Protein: CASKQSLGGGQETQYF.

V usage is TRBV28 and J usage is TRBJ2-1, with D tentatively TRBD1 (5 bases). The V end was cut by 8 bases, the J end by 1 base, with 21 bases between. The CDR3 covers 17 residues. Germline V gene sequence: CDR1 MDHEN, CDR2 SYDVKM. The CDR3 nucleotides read TGTGCCAGCCGAATCATAGGGGCCGGAGAGTCCTACAATGAGCAGTTCTTC. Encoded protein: CASRIIGAGESYNEQFF.

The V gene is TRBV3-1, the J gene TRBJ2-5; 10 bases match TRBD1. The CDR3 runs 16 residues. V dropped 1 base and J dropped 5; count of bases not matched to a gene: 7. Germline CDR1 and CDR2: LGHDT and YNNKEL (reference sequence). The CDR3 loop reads CASSQAGTGAQETQYF. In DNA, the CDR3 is TGTGCCAGCAGCCAAGCCGGGACAGGGGCGCAGGAGACCCAGTACTTC.

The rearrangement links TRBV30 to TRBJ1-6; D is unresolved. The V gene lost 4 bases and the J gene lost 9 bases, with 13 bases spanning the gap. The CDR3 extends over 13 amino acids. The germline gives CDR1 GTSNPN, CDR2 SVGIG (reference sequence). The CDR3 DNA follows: TGTGCCTGGACCCCGGGCACAGCTTCACCCCTCCACTTT. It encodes CAWTPGTASPLHF.

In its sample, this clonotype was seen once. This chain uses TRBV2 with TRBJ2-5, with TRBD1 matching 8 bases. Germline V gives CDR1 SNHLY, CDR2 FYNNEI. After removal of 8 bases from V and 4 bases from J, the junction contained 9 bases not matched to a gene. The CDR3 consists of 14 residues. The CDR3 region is CASGRQGRVETQYF. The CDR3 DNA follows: TGTGCCAGCGGCCGACAGGGGCGAGTAGAGACCCAGTACTTC. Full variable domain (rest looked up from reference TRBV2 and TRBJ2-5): EPEVTQTPSHQVTQMGQEVILRCVPISNHLYFYWYRQILGQKVEFLVSFYNNEISEKSEIFDDQFSVERPDGSNFTLKIRSTKLEDSAMYFCASGRQGRVETQYFGPGTRLLVL.

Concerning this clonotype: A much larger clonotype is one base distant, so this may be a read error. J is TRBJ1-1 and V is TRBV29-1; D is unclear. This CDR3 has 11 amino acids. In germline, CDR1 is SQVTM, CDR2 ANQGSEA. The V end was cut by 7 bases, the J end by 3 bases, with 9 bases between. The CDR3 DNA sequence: TGCAGCGGTCGGGGTTACACTGAAGCTTTCTTT. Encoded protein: CSGRGYTEAFF.

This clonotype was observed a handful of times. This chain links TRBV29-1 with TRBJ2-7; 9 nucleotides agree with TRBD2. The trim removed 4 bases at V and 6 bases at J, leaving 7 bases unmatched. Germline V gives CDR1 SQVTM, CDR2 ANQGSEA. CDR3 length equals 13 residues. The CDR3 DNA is TGCAGCGTTGTTAGGCTAGCGGGACTCGAGCAGTACTTC. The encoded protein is CSVVRLAGLEQYF.

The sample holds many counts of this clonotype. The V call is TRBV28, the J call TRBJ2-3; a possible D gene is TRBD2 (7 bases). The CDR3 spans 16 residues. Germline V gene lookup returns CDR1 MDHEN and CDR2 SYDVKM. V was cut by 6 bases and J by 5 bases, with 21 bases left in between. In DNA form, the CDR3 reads TGTGCCAGCAGCATCCTTTCGGGGGGCGCGTTAGATACGCAGTATTTT. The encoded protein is CASSILSGGALDTQYF.

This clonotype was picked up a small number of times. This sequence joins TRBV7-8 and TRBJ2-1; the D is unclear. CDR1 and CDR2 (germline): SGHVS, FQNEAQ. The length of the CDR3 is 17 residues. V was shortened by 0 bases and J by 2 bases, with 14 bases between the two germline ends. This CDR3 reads CASSLATGYSPYNEQFF. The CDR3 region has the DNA TGTGCCAGCAGCTTAGCCACTGGCTATTCCCCCTACAATGAGCAGTTCTTC.